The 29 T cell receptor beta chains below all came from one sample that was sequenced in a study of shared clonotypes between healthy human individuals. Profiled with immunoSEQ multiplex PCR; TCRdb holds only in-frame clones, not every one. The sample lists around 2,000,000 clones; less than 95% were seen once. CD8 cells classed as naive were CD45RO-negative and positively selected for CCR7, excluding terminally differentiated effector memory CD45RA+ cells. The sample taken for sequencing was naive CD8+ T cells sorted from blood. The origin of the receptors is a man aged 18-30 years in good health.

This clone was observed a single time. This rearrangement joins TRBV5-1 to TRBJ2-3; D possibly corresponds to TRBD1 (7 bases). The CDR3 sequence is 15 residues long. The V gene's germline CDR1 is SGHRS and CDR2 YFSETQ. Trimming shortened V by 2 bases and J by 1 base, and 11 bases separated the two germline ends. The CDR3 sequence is CASSFTGEGTDTQYF. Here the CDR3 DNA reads TGCGCCAGCAGCTTCACAGGGGAGGGCACAGATACGCAGTATTTT.

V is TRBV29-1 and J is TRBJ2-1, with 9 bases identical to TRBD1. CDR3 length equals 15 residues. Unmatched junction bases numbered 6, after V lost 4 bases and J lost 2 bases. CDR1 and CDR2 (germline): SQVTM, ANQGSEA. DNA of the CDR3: TGCAGCGTTGGAAGGGACAGGGACCCCTACAATGAGCAGTTCTTC. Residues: CSVGRDRDPYNEQFF.

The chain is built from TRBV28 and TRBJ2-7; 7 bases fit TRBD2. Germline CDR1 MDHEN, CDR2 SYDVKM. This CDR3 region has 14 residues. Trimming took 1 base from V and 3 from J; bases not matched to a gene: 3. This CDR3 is CASSLSGTNYEQYF. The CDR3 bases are TGTGCCAGCAGTTTATCCGGGACTAACTACGAGCAGTACTTC.

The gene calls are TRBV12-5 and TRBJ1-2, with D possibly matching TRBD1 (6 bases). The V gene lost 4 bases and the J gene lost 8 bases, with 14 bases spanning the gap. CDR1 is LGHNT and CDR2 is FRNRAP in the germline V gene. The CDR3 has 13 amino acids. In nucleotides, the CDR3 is TGTGCTAGTGGTTATGGGGGGGCAAAAGGCTACACCTTC. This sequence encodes CASGYGGAKGYTF.

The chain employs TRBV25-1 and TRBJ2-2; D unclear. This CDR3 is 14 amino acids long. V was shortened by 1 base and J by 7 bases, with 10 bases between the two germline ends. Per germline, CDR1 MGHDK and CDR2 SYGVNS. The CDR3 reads CASSEWVGSGELFF. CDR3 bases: TGTGCCAGCAGTGAATGGGTAGGCAGCGGGGAGCTGTTTTTT.

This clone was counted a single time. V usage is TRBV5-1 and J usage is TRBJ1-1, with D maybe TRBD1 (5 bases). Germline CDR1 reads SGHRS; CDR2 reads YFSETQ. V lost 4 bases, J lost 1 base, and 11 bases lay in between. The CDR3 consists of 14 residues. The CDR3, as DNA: TGCGCCAGCAGCCCCGACAGACAGAACACTGAAGCTTTCTTT. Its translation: CASSPDRQNTEAFF. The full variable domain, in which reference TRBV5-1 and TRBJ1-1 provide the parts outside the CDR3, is KAGVTQTPRYLIKTRGQQVTLSCSPISGHRSVSWYQQTPGQGLQFLFEYFSETQRNKGNFPGRFSGRQFSNSRSEMNVSTLELGDSALYLCASSPDRQNTEAFFGQGTRLTVV.

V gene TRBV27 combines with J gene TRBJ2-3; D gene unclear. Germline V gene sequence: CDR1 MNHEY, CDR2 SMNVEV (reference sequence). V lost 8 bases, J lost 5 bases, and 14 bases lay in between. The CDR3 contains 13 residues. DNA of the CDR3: TGTGCCAGCGAGGCAGGCTGGGGAGATACGCAGTATTTT. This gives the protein CASEAGWGDTQYF.

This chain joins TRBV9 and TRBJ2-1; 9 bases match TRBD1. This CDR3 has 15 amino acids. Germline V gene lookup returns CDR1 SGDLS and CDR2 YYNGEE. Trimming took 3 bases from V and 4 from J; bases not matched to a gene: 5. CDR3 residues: CASSGPGTGYNEQFF. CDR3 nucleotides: TGTGCCAGCAGCGGACCCGGGACAGGGTACAATGAGCAGTTCTTC.

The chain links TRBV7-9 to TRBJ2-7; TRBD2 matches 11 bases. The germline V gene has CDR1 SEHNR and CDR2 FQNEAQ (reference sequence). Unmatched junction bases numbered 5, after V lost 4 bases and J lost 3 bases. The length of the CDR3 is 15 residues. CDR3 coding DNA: TGTGCCAGCAGCTGGGGACTAGCGGAGAACTACGAGCAGTACTTC. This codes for CASSWGLAENYEQYF.

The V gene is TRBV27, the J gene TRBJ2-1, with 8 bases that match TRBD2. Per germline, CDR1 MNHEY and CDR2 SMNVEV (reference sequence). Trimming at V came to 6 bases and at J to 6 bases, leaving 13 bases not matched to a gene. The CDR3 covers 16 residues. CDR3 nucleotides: TGTGCCAGCAGACCTTCCGGGGGGGAGTGGGTCAATGAGCAGTTCTTC. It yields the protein CASRPSGGEWVNEQFF.

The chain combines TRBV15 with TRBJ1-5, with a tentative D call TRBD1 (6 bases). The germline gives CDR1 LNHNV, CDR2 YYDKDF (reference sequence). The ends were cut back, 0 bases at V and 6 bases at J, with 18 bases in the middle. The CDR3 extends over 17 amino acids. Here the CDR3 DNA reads TGTGCCACCAGCAGAGATGCTAGGGACACCGACTTTCAGCCCCAGCATTTT. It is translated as CATSRDARDTDFQPQHF.

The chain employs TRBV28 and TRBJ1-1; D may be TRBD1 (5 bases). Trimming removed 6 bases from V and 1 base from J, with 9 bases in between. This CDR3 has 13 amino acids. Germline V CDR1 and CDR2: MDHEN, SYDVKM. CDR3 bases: TGTGCCAGCAGGGCGACAGAGAACACTGAAGCTTTCTTT. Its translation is CASRATENTEAFF. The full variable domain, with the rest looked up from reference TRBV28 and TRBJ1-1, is DVKVTQSSRYLVKRTGEKVFLECVQDMDHENMFWYRQDPGLGLRLIYFSYDVKMKEKGDIPEGYSVSREKKERFSLILESASTNQTSMYLCASRATENTEAFFGQGTRLTVV.

The CDR3 DNA follows: TGTGCCAGCAGCTTAGGCCCGATGAATGCCGGGGAGCTGTTTTTT. This encodes CASSLGPMNAGELFF. The rearrangement links TRBV7-9 to TRBJ2-2; D remains ambiguous. This CDR3 has 15 residues. Germline CDR1 and CDR2: SEHNR and FQNEAQ (reference sequence). V gave up 1 base and J gave up 6 bases, with 12 bases separating them.

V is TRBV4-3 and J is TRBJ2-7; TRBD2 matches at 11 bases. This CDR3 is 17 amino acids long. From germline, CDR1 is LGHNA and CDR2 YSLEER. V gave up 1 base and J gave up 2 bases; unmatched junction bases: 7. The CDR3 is CASSQAASGRFPYEQYF. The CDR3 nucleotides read TGCGCCAGCAGCCAAGCGGCTAGCGGGAGGTTCCCCTACGAGCAGTACTTC.

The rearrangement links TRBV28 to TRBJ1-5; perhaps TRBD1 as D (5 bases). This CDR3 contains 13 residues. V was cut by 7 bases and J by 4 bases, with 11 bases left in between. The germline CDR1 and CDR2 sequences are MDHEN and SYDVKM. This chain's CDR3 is CASTSGQNQPQHF. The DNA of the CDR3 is TGTGCCAGCACCTCGGGGCAAAATCAGCCCCAGCATTTT.

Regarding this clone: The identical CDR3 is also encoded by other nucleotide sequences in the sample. CDR3: CASSYTGGNTEAFF. The DNA for the CDR3 is TGTGCCAGCAGCTATACAGGTGGGAACACTGAAGCTTTCTTT. The V call is TRBV5-4, the J call TRBJ1-1, with D tentatively TRBD1 (5 bases). Trimming left V 3 bases short and J 1 base short, with 10 bases between. Per the germline V gene, CDR1 is SGHNT and CDR2 is YYREEE (reference sequence). The CDR3 is 14 residues long.

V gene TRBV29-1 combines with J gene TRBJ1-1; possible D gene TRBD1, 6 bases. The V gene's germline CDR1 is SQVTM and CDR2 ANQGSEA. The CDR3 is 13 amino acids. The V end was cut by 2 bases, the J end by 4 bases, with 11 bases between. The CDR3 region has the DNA TGCAGCGTTGAATCAGGGGTTTCCACTGAAGCTTTCTTT. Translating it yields CSVESGVSTEAFF.

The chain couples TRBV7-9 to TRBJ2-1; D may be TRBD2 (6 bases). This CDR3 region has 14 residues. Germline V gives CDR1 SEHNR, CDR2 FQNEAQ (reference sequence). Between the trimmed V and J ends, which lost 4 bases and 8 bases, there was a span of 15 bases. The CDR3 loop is CASSSVQQRDEQFF. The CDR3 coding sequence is TGTGCCAGCAGCTCCGTCCAGCAGCGGGATGAGCAGTTCTTC.

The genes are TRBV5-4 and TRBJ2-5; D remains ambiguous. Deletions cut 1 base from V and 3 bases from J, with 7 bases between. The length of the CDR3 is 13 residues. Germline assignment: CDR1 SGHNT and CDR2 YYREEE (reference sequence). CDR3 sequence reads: CASSLTEEETQYF. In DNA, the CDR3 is TGTGCCAGCAGCTTGACGGAAGAAGAGACCCAGTACTTC. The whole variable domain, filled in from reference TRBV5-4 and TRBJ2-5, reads ETGVTQSPTHLIKTRGQQVTLRCSSQSGHNTVSWYQQALGQGPQFIFQYYREEENGRGNFPPRFSGLQFPNYSSELNVNALELDDSALYLCASSLTEEETQYFGPGTRLLVL.

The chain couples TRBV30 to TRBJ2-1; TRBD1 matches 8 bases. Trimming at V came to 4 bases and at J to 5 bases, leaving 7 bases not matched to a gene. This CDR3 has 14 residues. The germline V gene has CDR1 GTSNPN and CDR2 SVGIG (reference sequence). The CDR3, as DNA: TGTGCCTGGACCTTGGACAGGGCCGACAATGAGCAGTTCTTC. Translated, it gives CAWTLDRADNEQFF.

The chain's CDR3 is CASGRGVADTQYF. The CDR3 DNA follows: TGCGCCAGCGGCAGGGGGGTAGCAGATACGCAGTATTTT. The V call is TRBV4-3, the J call TRBJ2-3; D is possibly TRBD1 (7 bases). The CDR3 runs 13 residues. The germline V gene encodes CDR1 LGHNA and CDR2 YSLEER. V was cut by 8 bases and J by 4 bases, with 13 bases left in between.

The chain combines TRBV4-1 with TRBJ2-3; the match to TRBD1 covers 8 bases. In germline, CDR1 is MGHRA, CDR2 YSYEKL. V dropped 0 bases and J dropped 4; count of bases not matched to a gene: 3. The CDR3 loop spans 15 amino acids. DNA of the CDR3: TGCGCCAGCAGCCAAGATCAGGGGGCCGCAGATACGCAGTATTTT. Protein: CASSQDQGAADTQYF.

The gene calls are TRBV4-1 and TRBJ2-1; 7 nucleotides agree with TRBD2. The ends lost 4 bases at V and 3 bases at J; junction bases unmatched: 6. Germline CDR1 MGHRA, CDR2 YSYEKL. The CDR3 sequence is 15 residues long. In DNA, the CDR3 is TGCGCCAGCAGCCGGGCTAGCGGATTCTACAATGAGCAGTTCTTC. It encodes CASSRASGFYNEQFF.

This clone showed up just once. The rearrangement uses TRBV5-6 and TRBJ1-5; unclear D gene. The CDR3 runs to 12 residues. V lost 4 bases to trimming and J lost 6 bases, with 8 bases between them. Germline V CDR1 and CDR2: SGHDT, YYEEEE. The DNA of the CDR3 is TGTGCCAGCAGCCACTTTGCTCAGCCCCAGCATTTT. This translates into CASSHFAQPQHF.

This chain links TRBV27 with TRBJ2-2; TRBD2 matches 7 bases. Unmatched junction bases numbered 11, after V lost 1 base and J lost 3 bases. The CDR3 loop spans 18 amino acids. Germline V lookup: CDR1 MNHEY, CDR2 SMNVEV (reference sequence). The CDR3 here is CASSLLASGGGDTGELFF. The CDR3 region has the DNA TGTGCCAGCAGTTTATTGGCTAGCGGTGGCGGGGACACCGGGGAGCTGTTTTTT.

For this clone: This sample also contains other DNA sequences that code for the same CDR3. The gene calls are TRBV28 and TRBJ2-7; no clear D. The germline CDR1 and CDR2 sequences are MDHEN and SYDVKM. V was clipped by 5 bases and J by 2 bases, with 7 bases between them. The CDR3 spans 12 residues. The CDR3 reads CASSLSTYEQYF. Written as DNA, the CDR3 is TGTGCCAGCAGTCTTAGTACCTACGAGCAGTACTTC.

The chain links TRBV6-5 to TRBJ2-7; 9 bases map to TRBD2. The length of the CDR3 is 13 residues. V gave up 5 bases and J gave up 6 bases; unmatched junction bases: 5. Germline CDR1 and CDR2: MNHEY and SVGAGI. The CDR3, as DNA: TGTGCCAGCAGTCCCCGCGGGGGGGTCGAGCAGTACTTC. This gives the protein CASSPRGGVEQYF.

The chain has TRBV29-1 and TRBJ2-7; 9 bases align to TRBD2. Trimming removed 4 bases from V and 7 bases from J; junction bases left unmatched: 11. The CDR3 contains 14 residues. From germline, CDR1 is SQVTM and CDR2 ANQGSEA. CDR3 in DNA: TGCAGCGTTGGGGTTGGGACTAGCTTGGGAGAGCAGTACTTC. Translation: CSVGVGTSLGEQYF.

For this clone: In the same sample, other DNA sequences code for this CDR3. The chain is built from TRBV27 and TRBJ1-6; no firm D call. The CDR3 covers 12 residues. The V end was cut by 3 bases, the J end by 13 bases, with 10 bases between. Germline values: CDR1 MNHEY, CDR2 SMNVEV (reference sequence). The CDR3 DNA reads TGTGCCAGCAGTTTCGGAGGATCCCCCCTCCACTTT. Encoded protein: CASSFGGSPLHF.